What follows is one TCR beta chain and its context. The antigen is undetermined. This specimen comes from a study of CXCR3-negative and CXCR3-positive naive CD8 T cells. This CDR3 has 18 residues. CDR1 and CDR2 (germline): SGHTA, FQGNSA. Broader study findings: Hydrophobicity of TRB CDR3s was greater in CXCR3-positive naive cells than in CXCR3-negative naive cells. Expression of CXCR3 was partially reduced after cryopreservation, and fresh PBMCs were used in most assays.

UMI-tagged TRB cDNA libraries were built via 5' RACE. After re-calling the 5' RACE reads, TCRdb lists one entry per CDR3 protein, DNA absent. The sample has 95,000 to 100,000 distinct CDR3 sequences; the top ten hold around 1%. Material: naive CXCR3+ CD8+ T cells from blood. Subset described: CD45RO-CCR7+CD27+CD95- naive CD8+ T cells expressing CXCR3 (TNR3+). This receptor was obtained from a human donor in good health. Some clones in this sample may be carry-over from other donors' samples. The chain combines TRBV7-2 with TRBJ2-3; no DNA is available, so the TRBD2 call from TCRdb remains unchecked. CDR3: CASSLGLAGINFEDTQYF.